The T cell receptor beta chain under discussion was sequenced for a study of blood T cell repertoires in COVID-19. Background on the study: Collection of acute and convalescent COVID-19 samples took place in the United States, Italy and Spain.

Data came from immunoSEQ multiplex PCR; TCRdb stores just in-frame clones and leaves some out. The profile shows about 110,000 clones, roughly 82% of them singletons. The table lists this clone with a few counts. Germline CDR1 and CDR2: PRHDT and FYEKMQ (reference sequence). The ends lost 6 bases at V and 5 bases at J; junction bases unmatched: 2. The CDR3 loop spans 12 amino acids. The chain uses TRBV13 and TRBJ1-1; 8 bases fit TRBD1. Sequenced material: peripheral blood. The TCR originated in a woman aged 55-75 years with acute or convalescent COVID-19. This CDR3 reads CASRTGVTEAFF. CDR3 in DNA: TGTGCCAGCAGGACAGGGGTTACTGAAGCTTTCTTT.